Each of the 9 T cell receptor beta chains below was sequenced from the same sample in a study of cytotoxic CD8 clonotypes in ibrutinib-treated CLL. Profiling relied on immunoSEQ multiplex PCR, and the TCRdb table lists in-frame clones only, not all of them. The table has tens of thousands of clones, 90% seen once. The specimen was PBMCs, collected after 12 months of ibrutinib treatment. These receptors all stem from a human donor with chronic lymphocytic leukemia.

This chain joins TRBV6-5 and TRBJ2-7, with no clear D. The germline V gene encodes CDR1 MNHEY and CDR2 SVGAGI. V was pared by 6 bases and J by 4 bases, with 19 bases between. This CDR3 has 15 residues. The CDR3 DNA reads as TGTGCCAGCAGCCGAACCCGGGTCCAAGGGTACGAGCAGTACTTC. Residues: CASSRTRVQGYEQYF.

The V call is TRBV19, the J call TRBJ1-5, with D unclear. Germline V CDR1 and CDR2: LNHDA, SQIVND (reference sequence). V was trimmed by 3 bases and J by 7 bases, leaving 16 bases between them. This CDR3 has 15 amino acids. The CDR3 loop is CASSIVALGHQPQHF. The CDR3 bases are TGTGCCAGTAGTATTGTCGCGTTAGGCCACCAGCCCCAGCATTTT.

The V call is TRBV19, the J call TRBJ2-1, with 13 bases identical to TRBD2. The trim removed 7 bases at V and 7 bases at J, leaving 10 bases unmatched. Germline values: CDR1 LNHDA, CDR2 SQIVND (reference sequence). The CDR3 has 16 amino acids. CDR3 loop: CASTTRTSGSRNEQFF. CDR3 DNA sequence: TGTGCCAGTACCACCCGGACTAGCGGGAGTAGGAATGAGCAGTTCTTC. The variable domain in full, completed from reference TRBV19 and TRBJ2-1, reads DGGITQSPKYLFRKEGQNVTLSCEQNLNHDAMYWYRQDPGQGLRLIYYSQIVNDFQKGDIAEGYSVSREKKESFPLTVTSAQKNPTAFYLCASTTRTSGSRNEQFFGPGTRLTVL.

The chain joins TRBV9 to TRBJ2-3, with D possibly TRBD1 on 5 matching bases. There are 13 residues in the CDR3. Trimming removed 2 bases at V and 6 bases at J, with 10 bases between. Germline assignment: CDR1 SGDLS and CDR2 YYNGEE. This CDR3 reads CASSVESGDTQYF. CDR3 sequence (DNA): TGTGCCAGCAGCGTCGAGTCAGGGGATACGCAGTATTTT. The full variable domain, with the rest looked up from reference TRBV9 and TRBJ2-3, is DSGVTQTPKHLITATGQRVTLRCSPRSGDLSVYWYQQSLDQGLQFLIQYYNGEERAKGNILERFSAQQFPDLHSELNLSSLELGDSALYFCASSVESGDTQYFGPGTRLTVL.

The rearrangement joins TRBV10-3 to TRBJ1-1; the D gene is possibly TRBD1 (6 bases). The CDR3 runs 14 residues. Germline CDR1 is ENHRY and CDR2 is SYGVKD. V was clipped by 0 bases and J by 8 bases, with 13 bases between them. The CDR3 DNA sequence: TGTGCCATCAGTGAGTCTGGAGGGGGTGAAGAAGCTTTCTTT. Residues: CAISESGGGEEAFF.

The chain uses TRBV13 and TRBJ2-6; D is undetermined. The V end was cut by 1 base, the J end by 0 bases, with 4 bases between. In germline, CDR1 is PRHDT, CDR2 FYEKMQ (reference sequence). The CDR3 consists of 15 residues. The CDR3 coding sequence is TGTGCCAGCAGCTTAGATATCTCTGGGGCCAACGTCCTGACTTTC. It is translated as CASSLDISGANVLTF.

V is TRBV7-9 and J is TRBJ2-7; 14 nucleotides align to TRBD2. Germline trimming cut 5 bases from V and 0 bases from J; bases unmatched to any gene: 3. The length of the CDR3 is 16 residues. Germline V lookup: CDR1 SEHNR, CDR2 FQNEAQ (reference sequence). CDR3 amino acids: CASSGTSGGFSYEQYF. CDR3 sequence (DNA): TGTGCCAGCAGCGGGACTAGCGGGGGATTCTCCTACGAGCAGTACTTC.

V usage is TRBV4-1 and J usage is TRBJ2-1; no clear D gene. The germline V and J ends were trimmed by 0 bases and 4 bases, with 22 bases remaining between them. The CDR3 is 19 amino acids. CDR1 and CDR2 (germline): MGHRA, YSYEKL. CDR3 DNA sequence: TGCGCCAGCAGCCAAGATCGAAGAGTAACGGGCTTAGCTTACAATGAGCAGTTCTTC. This codes for CASSQDRRVTGLAYNEQFF.

The CDR3 DNA reads TGTGCCATCAGTGAGCCGGGAATCTCCTCCTACGAGCAGTACTTC. Encoded protein: CAISEPGISSYEQYF. The chain recombines TRBV10-3 with TRBJ2-7; D may be TRBD2 (5 bases). CDR1 and CDR2 (germline): ENHRY, SYGVKD. The CDR3 totals 15 residues. V was cut by 2 bases and J by 0 bases, with 11 bases left in between.